The following is a TCR beta chain sequence with its context. TCRdb keeps only in-frame clones here, not all; method: immunoSEQ multiplex PCR. The table lists 100,000 to 150,000 clones, roughly 89% of them singletons. The sample is drawn from a study of cytomegalovirus exposure and HLA in healthy donors. This CDR3 has 13 amino acids. From germline, CDR1 is LNHDA and CDR2 SQIVND (reference sequence). V lost 6 bases and J 4 bases, leaving 10 bases between the germline ends. Sequenced sample: PBMCs. The gene calls are TRBV19 and TRBJ2-1; D uncertain. The origin of this receptor is a young woman in good health and CMV-seronegative. The CDR3 sequence is CASSSAVYNEQFF. For the CDR3, the DNA is TGTGCCAGTAGCTCTGCGGTATACAATGAGCAGTTCTTC. Complete variable domain (other parts from reference TRBV19 and TRBJ2-1): DGGITQSPKYLFRKEGQNVTLSCEQNLNHDAMYWYRQDPGQGLRLIYYSQIVNDFQKGDIAEGYSVSREKKESFPLTVTSAQKNPTAFYLCASSSAVYNEQFFGPGTRLTVL.